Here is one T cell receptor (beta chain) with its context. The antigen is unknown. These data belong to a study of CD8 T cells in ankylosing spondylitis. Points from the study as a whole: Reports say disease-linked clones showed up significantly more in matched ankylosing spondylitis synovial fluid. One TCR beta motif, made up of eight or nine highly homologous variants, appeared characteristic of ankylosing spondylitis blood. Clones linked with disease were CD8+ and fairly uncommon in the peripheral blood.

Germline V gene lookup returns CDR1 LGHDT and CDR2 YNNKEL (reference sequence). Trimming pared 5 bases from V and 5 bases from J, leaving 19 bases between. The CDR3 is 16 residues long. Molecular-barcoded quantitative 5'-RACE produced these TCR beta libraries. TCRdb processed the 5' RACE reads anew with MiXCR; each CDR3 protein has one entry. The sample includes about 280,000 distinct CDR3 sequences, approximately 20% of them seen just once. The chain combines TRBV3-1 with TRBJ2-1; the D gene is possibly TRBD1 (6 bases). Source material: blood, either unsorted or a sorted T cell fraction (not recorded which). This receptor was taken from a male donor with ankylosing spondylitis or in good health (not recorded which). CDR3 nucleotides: TGTGCCAGCAGCTCCAGGGGCCCTAGCAGCGACAATGAGCAGTTCTTC. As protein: CASSSRGPSSDNEQFF.